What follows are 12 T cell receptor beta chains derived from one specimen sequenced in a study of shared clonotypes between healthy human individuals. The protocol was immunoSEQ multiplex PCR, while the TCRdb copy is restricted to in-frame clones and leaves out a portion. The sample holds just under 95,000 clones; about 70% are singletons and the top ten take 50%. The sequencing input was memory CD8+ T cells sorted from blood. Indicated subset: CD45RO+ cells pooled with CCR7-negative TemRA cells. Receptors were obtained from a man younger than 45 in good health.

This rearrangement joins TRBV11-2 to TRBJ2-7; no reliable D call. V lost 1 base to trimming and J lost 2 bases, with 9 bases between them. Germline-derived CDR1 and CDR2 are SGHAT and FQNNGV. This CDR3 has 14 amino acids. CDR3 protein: CASSLVLEAYEQYF. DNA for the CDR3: TGTGCCAGCAGCTTAGTGCTGGAAGCCTACGAGCAGTACTTC.

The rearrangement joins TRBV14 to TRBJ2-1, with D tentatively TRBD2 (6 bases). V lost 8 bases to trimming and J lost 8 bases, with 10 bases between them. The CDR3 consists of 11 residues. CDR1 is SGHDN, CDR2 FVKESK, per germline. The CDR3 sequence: CASSPGDEQFF. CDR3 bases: TGTGCCAGCTCCCCGGGAGATGAGCAGTTCTTC.

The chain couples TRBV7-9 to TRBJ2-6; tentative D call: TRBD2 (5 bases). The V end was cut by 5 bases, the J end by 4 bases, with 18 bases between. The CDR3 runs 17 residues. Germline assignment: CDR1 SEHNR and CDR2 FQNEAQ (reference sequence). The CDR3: CASSRAAGRSGANVLTF. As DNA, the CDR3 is TGTGCCAGCAGCCGGGCCGCGGGCCGCTCCGGGGCCAACGTCCTGACTTTC. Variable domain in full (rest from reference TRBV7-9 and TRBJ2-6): DTGVSQNPRHKITKRGQNVTFRCDPISEHNRLYWYRQTLGQGPEFLTYFQNEAQLEKSRLLSDRFSAERPKGSFSTLEIQRTEQGDSAMYLCASSRAAGRSGANVLTFGAGSRLTVL.

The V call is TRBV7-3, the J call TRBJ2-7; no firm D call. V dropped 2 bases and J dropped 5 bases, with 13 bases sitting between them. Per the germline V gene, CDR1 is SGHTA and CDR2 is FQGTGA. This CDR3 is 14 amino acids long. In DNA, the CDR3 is TGTGCCAGCAGCTTATTAACGGGTGCAGACGAGCAGTACTTC. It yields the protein CASSLLTGADEQYF.

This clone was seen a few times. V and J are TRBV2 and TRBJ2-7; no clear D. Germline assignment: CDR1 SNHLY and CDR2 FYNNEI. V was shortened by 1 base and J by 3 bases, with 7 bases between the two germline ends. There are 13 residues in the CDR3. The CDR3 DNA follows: TGTGCCAGCAGTGAAGGGTTTGGCTACGAGCAGTACTTC. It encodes CASSEGFGYEQYF.

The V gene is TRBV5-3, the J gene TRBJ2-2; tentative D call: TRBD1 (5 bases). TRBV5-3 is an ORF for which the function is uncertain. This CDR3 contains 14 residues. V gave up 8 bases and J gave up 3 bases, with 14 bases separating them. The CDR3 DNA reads TGTGCCAGCTCCTTAGGGGCGGACACCGGGGAGCTGTTTTTT. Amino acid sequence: CASSLGADTGELFF.

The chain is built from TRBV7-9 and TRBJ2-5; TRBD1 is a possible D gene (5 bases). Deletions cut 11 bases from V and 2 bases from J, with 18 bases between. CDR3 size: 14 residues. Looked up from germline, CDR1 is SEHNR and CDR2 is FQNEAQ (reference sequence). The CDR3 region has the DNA TGTGCCGGGGAACAGGTCCGACCACAAGAGACCCAGTACTTC. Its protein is CAGEQVRPQETQYF.

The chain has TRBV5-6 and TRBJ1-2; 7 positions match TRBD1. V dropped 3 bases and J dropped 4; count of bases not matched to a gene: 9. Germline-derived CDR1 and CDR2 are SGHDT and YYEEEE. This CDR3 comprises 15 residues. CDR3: CASSSAAGTVYGYTF. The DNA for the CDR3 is TGTGCCAGCAGCTCCGCAGCCGGGACAGTCTATGGCTACACCTTC. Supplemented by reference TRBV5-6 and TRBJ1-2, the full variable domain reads DAGVTQSPTHLIKTRGQQVTLRCSPKSGHDTVSWYQQALGQGPQFIFQYYEEEERQRGNFPDRFSGHQFPNYSSELNVNALLLGDSALYLCASSSAAGTVYGYTFGSGTRLTVV.

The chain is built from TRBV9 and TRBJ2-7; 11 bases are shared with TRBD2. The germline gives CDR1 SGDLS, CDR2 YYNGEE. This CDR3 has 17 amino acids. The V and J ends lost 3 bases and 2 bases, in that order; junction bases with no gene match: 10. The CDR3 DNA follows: TGTGCCAGCAGCGGCCCCGTCGGGACTAGCGGAACCTACGAGCAGTACTTC. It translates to CASSGPVGTSGTYEQYF. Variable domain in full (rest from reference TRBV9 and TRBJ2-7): DSGVTQTPKHLITATGQRVTLRCSPRSGDLSVYWYQQSLDQGLQFLIQYYNGEERAKGNILERFSAQQFPDLHSELNLSSLELGDSALYFCASSGPVGTSGTYEQYFGPGTRLTVT.

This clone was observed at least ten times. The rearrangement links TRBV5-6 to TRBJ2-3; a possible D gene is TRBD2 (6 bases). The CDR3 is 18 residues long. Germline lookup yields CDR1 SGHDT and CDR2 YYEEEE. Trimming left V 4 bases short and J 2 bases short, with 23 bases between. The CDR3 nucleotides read TGTGCCAGCAGCCTAAAAGAGGACTACATTACACTCACAGATACGCAGTATTTT. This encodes CASSLKEDYITLTDTQYF.

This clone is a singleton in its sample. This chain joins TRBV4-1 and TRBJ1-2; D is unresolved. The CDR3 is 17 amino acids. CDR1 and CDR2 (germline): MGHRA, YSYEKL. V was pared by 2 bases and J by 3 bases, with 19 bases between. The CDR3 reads CASSQSIPDRRDYGYTF. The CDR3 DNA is TGCGCCAGCAGCCAATCTATCCCGGACCGACGAGACTATGGCTACACCTTC.

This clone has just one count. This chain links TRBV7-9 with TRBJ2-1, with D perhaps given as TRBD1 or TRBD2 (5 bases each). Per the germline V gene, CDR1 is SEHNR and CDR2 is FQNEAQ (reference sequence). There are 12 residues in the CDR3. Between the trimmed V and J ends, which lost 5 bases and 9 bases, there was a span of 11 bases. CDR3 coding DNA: TGTGCCAGCAGCCGAGACAGCGGTGAGCAGTTCTTC. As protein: CASSRDSGEQFF.